One T cell receptor (beta chain) is described in this entry. Its target is not known. Investigators spread the genomic DNA of each subset evenly over several immunoSEQ plates. Measured with immunoSEQ multiplex PCR; TCRdb has only the in-frame clones, and not every one. The sample records about 1.1 million clones, about 80% being singletons. This record belongs to a study of shared clonotypes between healthy human individuals. Study-wide points: Generally, estimated richness proved larger in naive subsets than it did in memory subsets. It was observed that around 5% of naive CD4 clonotypes were shared across a few donors.

From germline, CDR1 is SGHNT and CDR2 YYREEE (reference sequence). The length of the CDR3 is 13 residues. Trimming cost V 5 bases and J 8 bases, with 16 bases left between them. This clonotype was sampled from a man between 18 and 29 years old in good health. Some clones in this sample may be carry-over from other donors' samples. The sample taken for sequencing was memory CD4+ T cells from PBMCs. This sample's subset: CD45RA-negative fraction. The chain uses TRBV5-4 and TRBJ1-2; TRBD1 might be the D (5 bases). CDR3 sequence reads: CASSRDQGKGYTF. CDR3 coding DNA: TGTGCCAGCAGTCGAGACCAGGGAAAAGGCTACACCTTC.